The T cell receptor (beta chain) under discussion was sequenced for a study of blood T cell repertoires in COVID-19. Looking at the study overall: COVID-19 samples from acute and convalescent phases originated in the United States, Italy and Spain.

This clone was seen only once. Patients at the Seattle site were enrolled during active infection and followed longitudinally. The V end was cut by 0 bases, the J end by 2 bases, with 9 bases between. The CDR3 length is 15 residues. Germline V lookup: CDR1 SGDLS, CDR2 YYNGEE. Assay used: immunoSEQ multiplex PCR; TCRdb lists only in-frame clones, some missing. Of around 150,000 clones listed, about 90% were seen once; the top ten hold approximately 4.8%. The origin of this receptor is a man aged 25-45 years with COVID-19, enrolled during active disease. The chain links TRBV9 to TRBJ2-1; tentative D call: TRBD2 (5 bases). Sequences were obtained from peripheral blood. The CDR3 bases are TGTGCCAGCAGCGTAGTTGCTAGCCCCTACAATGAGCAGTTCTTC. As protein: CASSVVASPYNEQFF.